This T cell receptor (beta chain) was retrieved from a study of blood T cells in healthy people across ages. Every donor contributed about 10 milliliters of peripheral blood by blood draw. Next came a second PCR, run for roughly 6 to 11 cycles, which used a sample-barcoded 5' primer along with a J-beta primer mix. Each single sample gave us at least 2.5 million CDR3-containing paired-end reads. TCRdb processed the 5' RACE reads anew with MiXCR; each CDR3 protein has one entry. The sample lists 1.2 million to 1.5 million distinct CDR3 sequences, around 42% seen once, with 7.9% in the top ten. This CDR3 contains 18 residues. The germline V gene encodes CDR1 SGHRS and CDR2 YFSETQ. V gave up 0 bases and J gave up 6 bases, with 24 bases separating them. This clonotype came up a few times. Its specificity is unknown. General observations from the study: Per million T cells, TCR beta diversity dropped about linearly as age rose.

This receptor was obtained from a woman between 18 and 29 years old in good health. The gene calls are TRBV5-1 and TRBJ1-2, with a weak D call TRBD1 (6 bases). The sequencing sample was made of blood. The CDR3 loop reads CASSLALRDKGTTNGYTF. The CDR3 coding sequence is TGCGCCAGCAGCTTGGCGTTGCGGGACAAAGGTACCACCAATGGCTACACCTTC.